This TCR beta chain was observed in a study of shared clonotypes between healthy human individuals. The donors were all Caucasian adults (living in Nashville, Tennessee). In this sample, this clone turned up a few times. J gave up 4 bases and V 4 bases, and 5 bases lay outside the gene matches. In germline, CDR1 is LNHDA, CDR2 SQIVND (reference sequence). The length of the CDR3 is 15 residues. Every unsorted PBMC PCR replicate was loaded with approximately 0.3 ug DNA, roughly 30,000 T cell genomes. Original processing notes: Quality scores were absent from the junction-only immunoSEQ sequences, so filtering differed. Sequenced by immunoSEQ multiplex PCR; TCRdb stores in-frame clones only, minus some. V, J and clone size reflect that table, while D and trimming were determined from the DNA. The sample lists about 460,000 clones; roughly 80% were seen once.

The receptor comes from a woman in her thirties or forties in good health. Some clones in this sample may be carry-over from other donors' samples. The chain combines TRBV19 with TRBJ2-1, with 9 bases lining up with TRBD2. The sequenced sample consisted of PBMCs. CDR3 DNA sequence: TGTGCCAGTAGTACACCGACTAGCGGATACAATGAGCAGTTCTTC. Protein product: CASSTPTSGYNEQFF.